This TCR beta chain was sequenced for a study of blood T cell repertoires in COVID-19. The CDR3 contains 13 residues. V dropped 4 bases and J dropped 2 bases, with 9 bases sitting between them. CDR1 and CDR2 (germline): SGHNT, YYREEE (reference sequence). This clone was detected only a few times. Method: immunoSEQ multiplex PCR; TCRdb's copy keeps in-frame clones and lacks some. The sample includes about 240,000 clones, roughly four fifths seen only once; the top ten take under 15%. This chain uses TRBV5-4 with TRBJ2-5; no definite D call. The receptor was isolated from a woman between 55 and 75 years old with active or convalescent COVID-19. Sequencing input: peripheral blood. The CDR3 DNA is TGTGCCAGCAGCAGTGCCAGACAAGAGACCCAGTACTTC. Translation gives CASSSARQETQYF.